The T cell receptor beta chain described here comes from a study of shared clonotypes between healthy human individuals (dated by TCRdb to between 2020 and 2021). About the investigation overall: The cohort included a few men and a couple of women between 18 and 49 years of age. For each donor, three plates each were used for CD4 naive and CD4 memory, two plates were used for CD8 naive, and one plate was used for CD8 memory. Different laboratories and diverse techniques were used to prepare libraries and sequence TCR repertoires, to increase sequencing depth and limit assay-specific biases. To estimate repertoire size and how much clonotypes are shared between individuals, the study performed deep sequencing of blood TCR repertoires from about 5 healthy adults. Each donor's leukapheresis produced roughly between roughly 0.85 and 10 billion PBMCs. Beyond this particular receptor, the publication reports: Incomplete sequencing was indicated by rarefaction of sorted-subset datasets, despite the large sequencing depth. Because the study included only a small number of donors, the genetic and exposure-history diversity represented was limited. Sampling was restricted to blood, and TCR repertoires in tissues likely differ from the TCR repertoires found in blood. Clonotypes shared by all four sorted-subset donors showed higher generation probabilities than non-shared clonotypes. Approximately 5% of naive CD4, 3.5% of naive CD8, roughly 2.5% of memory CD4, and over 0.35% of memory CD8 clonotypes were shared across several donors. Pairwise subsampling led to the expectation that sequencing depth would affect the degree of clonotype sharing among donors. Larger estimated clonotype richness was generally found for naive subsets than for memory subsets.

Healthy HIV-negative adults with no recently reported acute infections or vaccinations were included as donors. Only Caucasian adults living in Nashville, Tennessee, USA were represented among the donors. Magnetic negative selection was used to enrich CD4+ T cells, after which naive cells were positively selected on CD45RA and the negative fraction became the memory subset. Blood was collected by leukapheresis, and PBMCs were isolated by Ficoll-Histopaque density gradient centrifugation and then cryopreserved in liquid nitrogen vapor phase. Purity and quantity of every magnetically sorted T cell population were checked by analytical flow cytometry. From each sorted fraction, genomic DNA was isolated and quantified by UV absorbance on a Nanodrop 2000c. Using the deep immunoSEQ assay, multiplex PCR amplified TCR CDR3 regions from genomic DNA. For each cell subset, the extracted genomic DNA was distributed evenly across all wells of several immunoSEQ 96-well plates, and each plate served as one replicate. For sorted subsets, each replicate PCR was loaded with roughly 0.2 ug genomic DNA, equivalent to approximately 27,000 T cell genomes. Purified libraries were quantified with a Qubit 3.0 fluorometer, sized on a Bioanalyzer 2100, and re-quantified with the KAPA Library Quantification kit. Every immunoSEQ 96-well plate was sequenced on a separate single-read 150-cycle Illumina NextSeq 550 flow cell. From the authors' description of their analysis: The immunoSEQ output contained only junctional sequences without quality scores, so filtering could not match that applied to full-length reads. Sequences were annotated with PyIR, a Python wrapper for IgBLAST v1.9, using IMGT germline references to assign V/J genes and CDR3. Reads with weak V/J assignments (E-value above 1e-6), missing CDR3, stop codons, out-of-frame junctions, or ambiguous translated residues were removed. V3J clonotypes were defined as sequences sharing the same inferred V gene, J gene, and CDR3 amino acid sequence. Percentage overlap between repertoires was calculated by dividing the number of shared unique clonotypes by the size of the smaller repertoire. Repertoire richness was assessed with RTK rarefaction, the Chao1 estimator, and Recon v2.1 estimates of unobserved clonotypes. OLGA was used to compute generation probabilities for all TCRbeta clonotypes that the gDNA method yielded from four donors. Drawn from immuneACCESS, this table holds only the in-frame rearrangements with V and J called that TCRdb kept. Clones are partly lost; checked studies trace under half to an unresolved V gene and leave the rest unexplained. The V and J calls and clone size were taken over from that table, and D and trimming were inferred from the DNA. Present in this sample are approximately 1.5 million clones, 95% to 99% of which were seen just once. About 0.42% of the sample is taken by the ten largest.

This clone was seen once. Its antigen is currently not known. The input lacks base qualities; no much larger clone sits a single base away. V sheds 2 bases and J sheds 3 bases, leaving 16 bases between their ends. From its cysteine to its phenylalanine, the CDR3 spans 16 amino acids. Of the read, only the CDR3 DNA is kept; its 48 bases are in frame from base 1. Per the germline V gene (reference sequence), LNHNV is the CDR1 and YYDKDF is the CDR2. The sequence is built from TRBV15 and TRBJ1-2, with no reliable assignment of the D segment. This receptor was obtained from a man aged 30 to 45 in good health. Sequenced material: naive CD4+ T cells sorted from blood. The cell subset or site label corresponds to: CD45RA+ positively selected. The bases are TGTGCCACCAGCAGATCCCCCGATGGCCGTGACTATGGCTACACCTTC. Its protein reads: CATSRSPDGRDYGYTF. Here the CDR3 is joined to the reference TRBV15 and TRBJ1-2 genes, and the full variable domain is: DAMVIQNPRYQVTQFGKPVTLSCSQTLNHNVMYWYQQKSSQAPKLLFHYYDKDFNNEADTPDNFQSRRPNTSFCFLDIRSPGLGDTAMYLCATSRSPDGRDYGYTFGSGTRLTVV.